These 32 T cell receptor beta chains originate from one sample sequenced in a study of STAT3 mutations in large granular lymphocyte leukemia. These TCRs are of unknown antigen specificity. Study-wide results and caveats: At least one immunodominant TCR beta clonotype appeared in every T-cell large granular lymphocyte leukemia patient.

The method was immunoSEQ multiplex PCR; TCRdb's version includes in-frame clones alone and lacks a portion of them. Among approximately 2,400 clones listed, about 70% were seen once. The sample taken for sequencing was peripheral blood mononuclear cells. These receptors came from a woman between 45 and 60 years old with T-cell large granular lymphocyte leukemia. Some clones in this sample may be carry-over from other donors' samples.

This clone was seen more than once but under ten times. CDR3 DNA sequence: TGTGCCAGCAGCGCTTTCGCAGGGGCGTATGGCTACACCTTC. Protein product: CASSAFAGAYGYTF. The chain uses TRBV9 and TRBJ1-2, with D possibly matching TRBD1 (6 bases). Trimming took 3 bases from V and 5 from J, leaving 14 bases between them. The CDR3 has 14 amino acids. Germline lookup yields CDR1 SGDLS and CDR2 YYNGEE. The full variable domain, with the rest looked up from reference TRBV9 and TRBJ1-2, is DSGVTQTPKHLITATGQRVTLRCSPRSGDLSVYWYQQSLDQGLQFLIQYYNGEERAKGNILERFSAQQFPDLHSELNLSSLELGDSALYFCASSAFAGAYGYTFGSGTRLTVV.

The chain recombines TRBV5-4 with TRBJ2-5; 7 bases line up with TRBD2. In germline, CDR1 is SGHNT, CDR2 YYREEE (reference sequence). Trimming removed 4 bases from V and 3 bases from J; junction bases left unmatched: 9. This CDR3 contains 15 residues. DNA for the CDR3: TGTGCCAGCAGCCCCCATCGGCTAGCGGAAGAGACCCAGTACTTC. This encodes CASSPHRLAEETQYF.

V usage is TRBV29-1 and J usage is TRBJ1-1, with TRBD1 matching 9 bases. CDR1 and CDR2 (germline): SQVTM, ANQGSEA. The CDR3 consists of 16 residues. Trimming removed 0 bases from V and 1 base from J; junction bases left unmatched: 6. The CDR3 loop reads CSVEDLGQGQNTEAFF. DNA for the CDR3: TGCAGCGTTGAAGATCTGGGACAGGGACAGAACACTGAAGCTTTCTTT.

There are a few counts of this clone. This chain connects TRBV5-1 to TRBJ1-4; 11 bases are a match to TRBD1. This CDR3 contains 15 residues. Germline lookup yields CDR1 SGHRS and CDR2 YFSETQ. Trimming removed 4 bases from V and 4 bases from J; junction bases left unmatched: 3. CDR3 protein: CASSTGQGDNEKLFF. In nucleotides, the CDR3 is TGCGCCAGCAGCACGGGACAGGGGGATAATGAAAAACTGTTTTTT.

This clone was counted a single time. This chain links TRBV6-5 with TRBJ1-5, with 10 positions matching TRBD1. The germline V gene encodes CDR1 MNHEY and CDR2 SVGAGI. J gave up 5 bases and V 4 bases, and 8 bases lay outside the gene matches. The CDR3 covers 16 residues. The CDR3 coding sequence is TGTGCCAGCAGTTCCCGCGGGACAGGGGCGTATCAGCCCCAGCATTTT. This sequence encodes CASSSRGTGAYQPQHF.

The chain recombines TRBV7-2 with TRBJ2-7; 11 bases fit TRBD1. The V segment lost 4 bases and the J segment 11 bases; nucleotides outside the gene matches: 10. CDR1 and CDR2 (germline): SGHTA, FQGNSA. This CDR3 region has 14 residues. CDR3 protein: CASSSHRGTGGEYF. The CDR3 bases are TGTGCCAGCAGCTCTCACCGTGGGACAGGGGGAGAGTACTTC.

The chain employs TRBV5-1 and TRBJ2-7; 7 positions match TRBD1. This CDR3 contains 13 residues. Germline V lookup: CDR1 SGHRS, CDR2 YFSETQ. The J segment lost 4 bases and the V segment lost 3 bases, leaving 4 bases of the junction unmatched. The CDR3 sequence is CASSSGTVYEQYF. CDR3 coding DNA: TGCGCCAGCAGCTCTGGGACAGTATACGAGCAGTACTTC.

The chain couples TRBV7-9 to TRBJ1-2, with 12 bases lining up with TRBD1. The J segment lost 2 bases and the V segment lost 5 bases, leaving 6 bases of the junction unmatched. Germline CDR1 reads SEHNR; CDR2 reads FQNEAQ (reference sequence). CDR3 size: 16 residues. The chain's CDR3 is CASSPGQGATNYGYTF. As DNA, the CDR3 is TGTGCCAGCAGCCCGGGACAGGGGGCGACGAACTATGGCTACACCTTC.

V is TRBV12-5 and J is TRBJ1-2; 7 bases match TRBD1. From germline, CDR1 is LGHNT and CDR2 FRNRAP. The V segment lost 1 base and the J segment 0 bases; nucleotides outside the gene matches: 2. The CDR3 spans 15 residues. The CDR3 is CASGLGDRANYGYTF. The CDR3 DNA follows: TGTGCTAGTGGTTTGGGGGACAGAGCTAACTATGGCTACACCTTC.

The CDR3 loop reads CASNPTGNTEAFF. DNA for the CDR3: TGTGCCAGCAATCCGACAGGGAACACTGAAGCTTTCTTT. J is TRBJ1-1 and V is TRBV5-5; a weak D match, TRBD1 (6 bases). V lost 6 bases and J lost 1, with 10 bases in between. Germline-derived CDR1 and CDR2 are SGHKS and YYEKEE (reference sequence). The CDR3 loop spans 13 amino acids.

CDR3 sequence: CASSRGRLIPYEQYF. CDR3 nucleotides: TGCGCCAGCAGCCGGGGCAGATTAATTCCCTACGAGCAGTACTTC. The chain joins TRBV5-1 to TRBJ2-7, with D perhaps being TRBD1 or TRBD2 (5 bases each). CDR1 SGHRS and CDR2 YFSETQ come from the germline V gene. Trimming removed 4 bases at V and 2 bases at J, with 16 bases between. There are 15 residues in the CDR3.

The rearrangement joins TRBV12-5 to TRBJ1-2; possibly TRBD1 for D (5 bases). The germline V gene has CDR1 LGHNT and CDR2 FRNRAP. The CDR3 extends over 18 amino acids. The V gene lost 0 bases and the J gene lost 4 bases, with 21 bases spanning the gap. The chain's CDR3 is CASGLVPGIPPLIYGYTF. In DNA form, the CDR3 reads TGTGCTAGTGGTTTGGTCCCAGGGATTCCCCCCTTGATCTATGGCTACACCTTC.

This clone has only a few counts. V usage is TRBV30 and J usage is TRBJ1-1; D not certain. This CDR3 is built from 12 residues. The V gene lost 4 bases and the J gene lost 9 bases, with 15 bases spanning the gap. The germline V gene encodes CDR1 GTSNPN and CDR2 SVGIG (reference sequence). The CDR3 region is CAWIPRGGKAFF. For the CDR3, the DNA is TGTGCCTGGATTCCAAGAGGAGGGAAAGCTTTCTTT.

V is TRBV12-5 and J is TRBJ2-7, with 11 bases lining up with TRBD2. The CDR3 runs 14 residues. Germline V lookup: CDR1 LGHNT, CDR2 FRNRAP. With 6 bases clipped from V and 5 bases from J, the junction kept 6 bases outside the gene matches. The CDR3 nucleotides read TGTGCTAGTGGGCCCGGGACTAGCGGAAACGAGCAGTACTTC. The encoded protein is CASGPGTSGNEQYF.

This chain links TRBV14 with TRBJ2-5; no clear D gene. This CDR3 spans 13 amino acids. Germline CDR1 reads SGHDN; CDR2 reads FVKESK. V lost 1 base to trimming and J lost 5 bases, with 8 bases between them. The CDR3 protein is CASSQVWAETQYF. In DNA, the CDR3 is TGTGCCAGCAGCCAAGTGTGGGCCGAGACCCAGTACTTC.

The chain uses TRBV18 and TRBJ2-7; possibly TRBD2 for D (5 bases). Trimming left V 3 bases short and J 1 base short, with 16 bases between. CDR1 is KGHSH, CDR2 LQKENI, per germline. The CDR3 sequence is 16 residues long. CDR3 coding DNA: TGTGCCAGCTCACCGGCCTCCATCGGGGTATCCTACGAGCAGTACTTC. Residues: CASSPASIGVSYEQYF.

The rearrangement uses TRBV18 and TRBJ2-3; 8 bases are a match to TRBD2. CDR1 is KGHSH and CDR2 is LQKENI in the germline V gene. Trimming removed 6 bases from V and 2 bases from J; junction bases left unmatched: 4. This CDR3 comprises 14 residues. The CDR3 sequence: CASSQTSATDTQYF. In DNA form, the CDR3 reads TGTGCCAGCTCCCAGACTAGCGCCACAGATACGCAGTATTTT. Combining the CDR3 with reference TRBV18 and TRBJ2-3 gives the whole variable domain NAGVMQNPRHLVRRRGQEARLRCSPMKGHSHVYWYRQLPEEGLKFMVYLQKENIIDESGMPKERFSAEFPKEGPSILRIQQVVRGDSAAYFCASSQTSATDTQYFGPGTRLTVL.

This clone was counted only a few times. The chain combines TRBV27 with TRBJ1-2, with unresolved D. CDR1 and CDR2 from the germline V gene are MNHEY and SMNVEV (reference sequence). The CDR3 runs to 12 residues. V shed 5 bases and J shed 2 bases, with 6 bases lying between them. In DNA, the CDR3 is TGTGCCAGCAGTCGAACCAACTATGGCTACACCTTC. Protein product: CASSRTNYGYTF.

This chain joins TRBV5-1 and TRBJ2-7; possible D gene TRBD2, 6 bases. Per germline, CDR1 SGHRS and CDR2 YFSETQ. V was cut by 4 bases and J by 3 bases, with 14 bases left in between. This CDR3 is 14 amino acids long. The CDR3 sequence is CASSQDTGGYEQYF. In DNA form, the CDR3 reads TGCGCCAGCAGCCAAGATACCGGGGGCTACGAGCAGTACTTC.

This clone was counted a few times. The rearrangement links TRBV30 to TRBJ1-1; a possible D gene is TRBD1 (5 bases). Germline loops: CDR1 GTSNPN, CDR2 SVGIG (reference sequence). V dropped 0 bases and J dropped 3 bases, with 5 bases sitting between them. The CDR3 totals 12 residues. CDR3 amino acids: CAWSVGDTEAFF. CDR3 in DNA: TGTGCCTGGAGTGTAGGGGACACTGAAGCTTTCTTT.

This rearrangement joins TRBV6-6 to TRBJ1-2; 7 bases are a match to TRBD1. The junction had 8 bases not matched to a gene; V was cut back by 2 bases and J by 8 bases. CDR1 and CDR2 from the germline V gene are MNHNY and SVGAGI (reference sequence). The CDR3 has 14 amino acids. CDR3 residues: CASSYPRQGVGYTF. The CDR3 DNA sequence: TGTGCCAGCAGTTACCCCAGACAGGGTGTCGGCTACACCTTC.

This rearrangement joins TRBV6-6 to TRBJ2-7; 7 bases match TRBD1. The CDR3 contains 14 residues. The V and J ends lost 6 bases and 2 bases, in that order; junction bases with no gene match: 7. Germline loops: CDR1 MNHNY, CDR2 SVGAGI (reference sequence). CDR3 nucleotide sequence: TGTGCCAGCAGCCTGGGGGACAGCCCCTACGAGCAGTACTTC. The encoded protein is CASSLGDSPYEQYF.

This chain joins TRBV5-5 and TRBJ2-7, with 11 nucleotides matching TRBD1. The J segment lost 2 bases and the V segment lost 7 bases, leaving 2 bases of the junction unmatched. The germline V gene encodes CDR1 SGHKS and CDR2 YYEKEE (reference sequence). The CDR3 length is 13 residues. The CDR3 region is CASGQGAAYEQYF. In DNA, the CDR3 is TGTGCCAGCGGACAGGGGGCGGCCTACGAGCAGTACTTC.

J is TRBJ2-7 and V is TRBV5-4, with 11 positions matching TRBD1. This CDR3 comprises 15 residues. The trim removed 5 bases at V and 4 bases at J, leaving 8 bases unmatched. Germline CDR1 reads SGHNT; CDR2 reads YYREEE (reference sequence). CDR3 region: CASRPSGTGGYEQYF. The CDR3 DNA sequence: TGTGCCAGCAGACCCTCGGGGACAGGGGGTTACGAGCAGTACTTC.

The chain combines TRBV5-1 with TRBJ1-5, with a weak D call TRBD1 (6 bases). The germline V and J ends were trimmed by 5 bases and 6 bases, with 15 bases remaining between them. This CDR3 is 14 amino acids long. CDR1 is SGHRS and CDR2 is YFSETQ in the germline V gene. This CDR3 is CASSRDTGIQPQHF. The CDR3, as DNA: TGCGCCAGCAGTCGAGATACAGGGATTCAGCCCCAGCATTTT.

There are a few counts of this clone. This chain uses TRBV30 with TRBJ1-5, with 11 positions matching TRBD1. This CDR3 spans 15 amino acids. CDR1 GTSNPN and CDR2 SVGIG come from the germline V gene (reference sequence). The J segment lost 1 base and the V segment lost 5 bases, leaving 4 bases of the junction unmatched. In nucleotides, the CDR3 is TGTGCCTGGGGTGGGGACAGGGGGAGCAATCAGCCCCAGCATTTT. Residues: CAWGGDRGSNQPQHF.

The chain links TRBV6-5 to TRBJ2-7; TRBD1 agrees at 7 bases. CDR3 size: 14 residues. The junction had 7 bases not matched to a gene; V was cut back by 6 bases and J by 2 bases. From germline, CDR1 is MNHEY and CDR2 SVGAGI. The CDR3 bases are TGTGCCAGCAGCATGGACAGGCAGGCCTACGAGCAGTACTTC. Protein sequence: CASSMDRQAYEQYF.

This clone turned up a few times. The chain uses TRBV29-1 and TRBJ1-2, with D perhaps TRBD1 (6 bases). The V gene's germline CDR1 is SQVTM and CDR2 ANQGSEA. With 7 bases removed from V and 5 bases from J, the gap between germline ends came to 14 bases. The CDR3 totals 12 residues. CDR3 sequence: CSGQHQGYGYTF. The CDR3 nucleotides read TGCAGCGGGCAACACCAGGGGTATGGCTACACCTTC.

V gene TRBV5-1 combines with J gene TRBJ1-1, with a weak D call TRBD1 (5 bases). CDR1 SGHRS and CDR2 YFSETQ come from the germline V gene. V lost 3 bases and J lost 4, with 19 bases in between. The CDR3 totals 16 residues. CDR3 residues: CASSSRRGSPSTEAFF. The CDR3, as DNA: TGCGCCAGCAGCTCCAGGAGGGGCTCCCCCAGCACTGAAGCTTTCTTT.

The CDR3 sequence is CASMTREETQYF. Written as DNA, the CDR3 is TGTGCCAGCATGACGAGGGAAGAGACCCAGTACTTC. This chain links TRBV6-5 with TRBJ2-5; TRBD2 might be the D (5 bases). Germline V CDR1 and CDR2: MNHEY, SVGAGI. The CDR3 consists of 12 residues. Trimming shortened V by 7 bases and J by 3 bases, and 9 bases separated the two germline ends.

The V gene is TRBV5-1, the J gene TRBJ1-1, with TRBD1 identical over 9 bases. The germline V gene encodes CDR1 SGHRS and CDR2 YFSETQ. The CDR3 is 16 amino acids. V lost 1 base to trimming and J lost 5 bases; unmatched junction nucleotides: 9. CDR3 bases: TGCGCCAGCAGCTTGATTGACGGGACAGGGAGGACTGAAGCTTTCTTT. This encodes CASSLIDGTGRTEAFF.

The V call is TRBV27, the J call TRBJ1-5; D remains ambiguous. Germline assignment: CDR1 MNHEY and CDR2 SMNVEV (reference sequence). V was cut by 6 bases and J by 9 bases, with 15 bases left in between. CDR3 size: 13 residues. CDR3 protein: CASRLAGDRPQHF. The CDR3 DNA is TGTGCCAGCAGGCTAGCTGGCGACCGGCCCCAGCATTTT.